These 19 T cell receptor beta chains were sequenced from one sample in a study of blood T cell repertoires in COVID-19. Profiling relied on immunoSEQ multiplex PCR, and the TCRdb table lists in-frame clones only, not all of them. Found here are some 190,000 clones, approximately 84% of them singletons; the top ten hold 4.5% to 6%. Sequencing was performed on peripheral blood. These receptors all stem from a woman aged 70-85 years with active or convalescent COVID-19.

V is TRBV18 and J is TRBJ2-7; 8 bases map to TRBD1. The germline gives CDR1 KGHSH, CDR2 LQKENI. With 8 bases clipped from V and 6 bases from J, the junction kept 15 bases outside the gene matches. This CDR3 has 15 residues. The CDR3: CASTKSTGGTPEQYF. Here the CDR3 DNA reads TGTGCCAGCACAAAGAGTACAGGGGGTACCCCCGAGCAGTACTTC.

The V gene is TRBV2, the J gene TRBJ2-1; 7 positions agree with TRBD2. Germline CDR1 SNHLY, CDR2 FYNNEI. V was pared by 2 bases and J by 6 bases, with 7 bases of the junction left unmatched. The CDR3 extends over 15 amino acids. The CDR3 DNA reads TGTGCCAGCAGTGAATTGGGGGTAGCGGGCAATGAGCAGTTCTTC. It is translated as CASSELGVAGNEQFF.

DNA of the CDR3: TGTGCCAGCAGCTTGGAATTTGGCAGCACAGATACGCAGTATTTT. Translated, it gives CASSLEFGSTDTQYF. This rearrangement joins TRBV5-8 to TRBJ2-3; D not certain. CDR1 is SGHTS, CDR2 YDEGEE, per germline. V dropped 0 bases and J dropped 0 bases, with 8 bases sitting between them. CDR3 length: 15 amino acids.

This clone was detected only once. The V call is TRBV7-2, the J call TRBJ1-4, with TRBD1 identical over 8 bases. The ends lost 3 bases at V and 8 bases at J; junction bases unmatched: 8. This CDR3 contains 15 residues. Germline CDR1 and CDR2: SGHTA and FQGNSA. CDR3 region: CASSLNGQGGEKLFF. The CDR3 DNA reads TGTGCCAGCAGCTTGAATGGACAGGGCGGGGAAAAACTGTTTTTT. The variable domain in full, with the rest retrieved from reference TRBV7-2 and TRBJ1-4, is GAGVSQSPSNKVTEKGKDVELRCDPISGHTALYWYRQSLGQGLEFLIYFQGNSAPDKSGLPSDRFSAERTGGSVSTLTIQRTQQEDSAVYLCASSLNGQGGEKLFFGSGTQLSVL.

V is TRBV11-3 and J is TRBJ2-7, with 12 bases matching TRBD2. Germline V gives CDR1 SGHNT, CDR2 YENEEA. Unmatched junction bases numbered 11, after V lost 5 bases and J lost 6 bases. There are 16 residues in the CDR3. The CDR3 coding sequence is TGTGCCAGCAGCCCCAGGACTAGCGGGGACCTCTCCGAGCAGTACTTC. Protein product: CASSPRTSGDLSEQYF.

The V call is TRBV18, the J call TRBJ2-1; 11 nucleotides line up with TRBD2. CDR1 KGHSH and CDR2 LQKENI come from the germline V gene. The CDR3 is made up of 15 amino acids. V gave up 5 bases and J gave up 5 bases; unmatched junction bases: 5. As DNA, the CDR3 is TGTGCCAGCTCAACGACTAGCGGGACTCACAATGAGCAGTTCTTC. This codes for CASSTTSGTHNEQFF.

This clone was seen only a few times. The chain combines TRBV9 with TRBJ2-3; TRBD2 aligns across 11 bases. Looked up from germline, CDR1 is SGDLS and CDR2 is YYNGEE. V lost 0 bases to trimming and J lost 4 bases; unmatched junction nucleotides: 4. The CDR3 contains 16 residues. CDR3 nucleotide sequence: TGTGCCAGCAGCGTAGTTAGCGGGAGGGCCGCAGATACGCAGTATTTT. Translation: CASSVVSGRAADTQYF.

This clone was recorded once. The chain has TRBV27 and TRBJ2-1, with a possible D match to TRBD2 (6 bases). Trimming removed 0 bases at V and 0 bases at J, with 6 bases between. The CDR3 covers 15 residues. Germline assignment: CDR1 MNHEY and CDR2 SMNVEV (reference sequence). The CDR3: CASSLSGSSYNEQFF. CDR3 in DNA: TGTGCCAGCAGTTTATCCGGGAGCTCCTACAATGAGCAGTTCTTC.

This clone showed up many times. The chain carries TRBV7-3 and TRBJ2-3, with a weak D call TRBD2 (7 bases). V shed 5 bases and J shed 3 bases, with 15 bases lying between them. The CDR3 has 15 residues. Germline V gene lookup returns CDR1 SGHTA and CDR2 FQGTGA. DNA for the CDR3: TGTGCCAGCAGCCCCGTGGGGGGGCGGACAGATACGCAGTATTTT. Amino acid sequence: CASSPVGGRTDTQYF.

The chain is built from TRBV7-2 and TRBJ2-5; tentative D call: TRBD1 (5 bases). CDR3 length: 18 residues. Between the trimmed V and J ends, which lost 5 bases and 0 bases, there was a span of 22 bases. The germline CDR1 and CDR2 sequences are SGHTA and FQGNSA. CDR3 nucleotide sequence: TGTGCCAGCAGCCACCCCAGGCAGGGTGGCAGATACCAAGAGACCCAGTACTTC. Amino acid sequence: CASSHPRQGGRYQETQYF.

V usage is TRBV6-1 and J usage is TRBJ2-2; 7 positions agree with TRBD1. The V gene end was trimmed by 0 bases and the J gene end by 4 bases; junction bases not matched to a gene: 2. In germline, CDR1 is MNHNS, CDR2 SASEGT. This CDR3 region has 15 residues. CDR3 sequence reads: CASSEAGQLTGELFF. DNA for the CDR3: TGTGCCAGCAGTGAAGCGGGACAGCTCACCGGGGAGCTGTTTTTT.

The chain has TRBV14 and TRBJ2-1, with a weak D call TRBD1 (6 bases). Trimming pared 3 bases from V and 6 bases from J, leaving 12 bases between. This CDR3 contains 14 residues. The germline V gene encodes CDR1 SGHDN and CDR2 FVKESK. CDR3 nucleotides: TGTGCCAGCAGCCAGGGGGCCTCTAGCAATGAGCAGTTCTTC. It is translated as CASSQGASSNEQFF.

The rearrangement joins TRBV5-1 to TRBJ2-1; D possibly corresponds to TRBD2 (5 bases). The germline V and J ends were trimmed by 0 bases and 7 bases, with 11 bases remaining between them. Germline lookup yields CDR1 SGHRS and CDR2 YFSETQ. The CDR3 runs to 14 residues. The CDR3 spells CASSLGGSENEQFF. In DNA, the CDR3 is TGCGCCAGCAGCTTGGGAGGGAGTGAGAATGAGCAGTTCTTC.

V and J are TRBV4-1 and TRBJ1-5; no definite D call. V lost 0 bases to trimming and J lost 1 base, with 10 bases between them. The CDR3 spans 16 residues. Germline V gene lookup returns CDR1 MGHRA and CDR2 YSYEKL. As DNA, the CDR3 is TGCGCCAGCAGCCAAGAGGAACGGCGGAGCAATCAGCCCCAGCATTTT. The encoded protein is CASSQEERRSNQPQHF.

The CDR3 sequence is CASSVAPGSGRDTQYF. In nucleotides, the CDR3 is TGTGCCAGCAGCGTAGCCCCCGGTAGCGGGAGAGATACGCAGTATTTT. The rearrangement links TRBV9 to TRBJ2-3, with 9 positions matching TRBD2. After removal of 0 bases from V and 5 bases from J, the junction contained 7 bases not matched to a gene. The CDR3 extends over 16 amino acids. Germline CDR1 and CDR2: SGDLS and YYNGEE.

CDR3 sequence reads: CAWSSPSGRDNEQFF. The CDR3 DNA follows: TGTGCCTGGAGTTCCCCTAGCGGGAGGGACAATGAGCAGTTCTTC. V and J are TRBV30 and TRBJ2-1; TRBD2 aligns across 12 bases. J lost 5 bases, V lost 2 bases, and 4 bases had no gene match. CDR3 length: 15 residues. Germline CDR1 GTSNPN, CDR2 SVGIG (reference sequence).

The chain carries TRBV6-5 and TRBJ1-2; 7 nucleotides align to TRBD1. This CDR3 has 13 residues. CDR1 MNHEY and CDR2 SVGAGI come from the germline V gene. V gave up 7 bases and J gave up 6 bases; unmatched junction bases: 8. The CDR3 region is CASNKGARDGYTF. As DNA, the CDR3 is TGTGCCAGCAACAAGGGGGCGAGGGATGGCTACACCTTC.

The J gene is TRBJ2-3, the V gene TRBV3-1 (or the pseudogene TRBV3-2), with TRBD2 matching 11 bases. Germline assignment: CDR1 LGHDT and CDR2 YNNKEL (reference sequence). V lost 4 bases to trimming and J lost 1 base; unmatched junction nucleotides: 7. The CDR3 runs 17 residues. The CDR3 sequence: CASSRLAGGSGTDTQYF. Here the CDR3 DNA reads TGTGCCAGCAGCCGATTAGCGGGAGGGTCAGGCACAGATACGCAGTATTTT.

The rearrangement links TRBV24-1 to TRBJ2-1; 8 bases are shared with TRBD1. After removal of 4 bases from V and 6 bases from J, the junction contained 13 bases not matched to a gene. The CDR3 sequence is 17 residues long. CDR1 is KGHDR, CDR2 SFDVKD, per germline. The CDR3 protein is CATSDQLGTGPSNEQFF. As DNA, the CDR3 is TGTGCCACCAGTGACCAACTGGGGACAGGACCGTCCAATGAGCAGTTCTTC.